This TCR beta chain was captured by sequencing in a study of identical twins. General observations from the study: The same donors were not followed; conclusions instead depended on cross-sectional statistical analysis. Whereas memory repertoires showed no such difference, abundant cord blood beta clonotypes carried fewer insertions. For zero-insertion analyses, partial confounding could come from invariant MAIT and iNKT cells.

This clonotype turned up a few times. The antigen is undetermined. Everyone who donated was a healthy Caucasian. The CDR3 totals 13 residues. The germline V and J ends were trimmed by 8 bases and 12 bases, with 20 bases remaining between them. TCRdb re-called the 5' RACE reads through MiXCR, storing one row per CDR3 protein. Altogether about 900,000 distinct CDR3 sequences are present, about 12% being singletons, with the ten largest covering around 1.6%. A further study also used this sample, focusing on yellow fever vaccine responses in identical twins.

The sample comprised PBMCs. This chain joins TRBV12-3 or TRBV12-4 and TRBJ2-1; D is possibly TRBD1 (5 bases). This sequence was found in a young woman in good health. DNA of the CDR3: TGTGCCAGCGCTGTGGGGCCAAACAGCCGGCAGTTCTTC. This sequence encodes CASAVGPNSRQFF.